Each of the 32 T cell receptor beta chains below was sequenced from the same sample in a study of identical twins (dated by TCRdb to about 2016). Library prep was done by 5' RACE. Sequencing relied on an Illumina HiSeq 2000. TCRdb itself trimmed the public reads at Q25 with fastp, ran MiXCR and retained productive beta chains. Rows are unified per CDR3 protein, each entry keeping the most common DNA and genes. This sample comprises around 340,000 distinct CDR3 sequences, around an eighth of them detected only once. Approximately 7.6% of the sample is held by the ten biggest clonotypes. These data are also associated with another study on yellow fever vaccine responses in identical twins.

The sample consisted of CD8+ T cells sorted from blood. Source of these receptors: a woman aged 18 to 35 in good health.

J is TRBJ2-7 and V is TRBV7-6; 12 nucleotides line up with TRBD2. Germline CDR1 SGHVS, CDR2 FNYEAQ. CDR3 size: 17 residues. Trimming at V came to 5 bases and at J to 2 bases, leaving 10 bases not matched to a gene. The CDR3 bases are TGTGCCAGCAGCGCTGAGACTAGCGGGAGTCGAACCTACGAGCAGTACTTC. Its protein is CASSAETSGSRTYEQYF.

This clonotype was observed a few times. V and J are TRBV9 and TRBJ1-2; D ambiguous. The CDR3 extends over 16 amino acids. The V and J ends lost 3 bases and 4 bases respectively, with 19 bases between them. From germline, CDR1 is SGDLS and CDR2 YYNGEE. The CDR3 spells CASSAGTELDRYGYTF. As DNA, the CDR3 is TGTGCCAGCAGCGCGGGAACGGAGCTAGATCGCTATGGCTACACCTTC.

There are a few counts of this clonotype. The genes are TRBV4-1 and TRBJ2-5; D is unclear. CDR3 length: 11 amino acids. Germline lookup yields CDR1 MGHRA and CDR2 YSYEKL. V was pared by 0 bases and J by 7 bases, with 3 bases between. The CDR3 loop reads CASSQDGTQYF. The CDR3, as DNA: TGCGCCAGCAGCCAAGACGGGACCCAGTACTTC.

The chain employs TRBV12-3 or TRBV12-4 and TRBJ2-7; TRBD1 matches at 8 bases. This CDR3 contains 13 residues. J gave up 3 bases and V 5 bases, and 3 bases lay outside the gene matches. In DNA form, the CDR3 reads TGTGCCAGCAGTCAGACAGGGGTCTACGAGCAGTACGTC. It is translated as CASSQTGVYEQYV.

This sequence joins TRBV29-1 and TRBJ2-1; no clear D. The CDR3 loop spans 14 amino acids. The germline CDR1 and CDR2 sequences are SQVTM and ANQGSEA. Deletions cut 3 bases from V and 1 base from J, with 10 bases between. CDR3 nucleotide sequence: TGCAGCGTTGACGACATTCGGTCCTACAATGAGCAGTTCTTC. This encodes CSVDDIRSYNEQFF.

This clonotype came up many times. This chain links TRBV12-3 or TRBV12-4 with TRBJ1-6; D perhaps matches TRBD1 (6 bases). Trimming pared 6 bases from V and 9 bases from J, leaving 9 bases between. The length of the CDR3 is 12 residues. The DNA of the CDR3 is TGTGCCAGCAGCCCCAGGGGTTCACCCCTCCACTTT. Encoded protein: CASSPRGSPLHF.

This clonotype has a count of ten or more. The V call is TRBV5-5, the J call TRBJ2-3; no clear D. The V end was cut by 0 bases, the J end by 4 bases, with 3 bases between. CDR1 and CDR2 from the germline V gene are SGHKS and YYEKEE (reference sequence). The CDR3 has 12 residues. CDR3: CASSLEADTQYF. The CDR3 bases are TGTGCCAGCAGCTTGGAGGCAGATACGCAGTATTTT.

Only a few counts were recorded for this clonotype. V is TRBV9 and J is TRBJ2-1; D gene unclear. V was pared by 3 bases and J by 9 bases, with 13 bases between. Germline V lookup: CDR1 SGDLS, CDR2 YYNGEE. CDR3 size: 13 residues. The CDR3 loop reads CASSEPRGGEQFF. The CDR3 DNA sequence: TGTGCCAGCAGCGAGCCCCGAGGCGGTGAGCAGTTCTTC.

There are a few counts of this clonotype. CDR3 DNA sequence: TGTGCCAGCAGTTTAGTGGGGGGGGCCACCGGGGAGCTGTTTTTT. Protein product: CASSLVGGATGELFF. The rearrangement joins TRBV27 to TRBJ2-2, with a weak D call TRBD2 (7 bases). V was trimmed by 2 bases and J by 4 bases, leaving 11 bases between them. Germline loops: CDR1 MNHEY, CDR2 SMNVEV (reference sequence). The CDR3 loop spans 15 amino acids.

This clonotype turned up a few times. The chain is built from TRBV28 and TRBJ2-3; D might be TRBD1 (6 bases). Trimming stripped 7 bases from V and 5 bases from J, with 22 bases between. The CDR3 has 16 amino acids. Looked up from germline, CDR1 is MDHEN and CDR2 is SYDVKM. The CDR3 bases are TGTGCCAGCACCCACCAGTCATGGGGGCTTGAAGATACGCAGTATTTT. Translation: CASTHQSWGLEDTQYF.

This clonotype has only a few counts. This chain connects TRBV4-1 to TRBJ1-1; a weak D match, TRBD1 (5 bases). Per the germline V gene, CDR1 is MGHRA and CDR2 is YSYEKL. The V end was cut by 0 bases, the J end by 3 bases, with 11 bases between. This CDR3 spans 15 amino acids. In nucleotides, the CDR3 is TGCGCCAGCAGCCAAGATGAATCGGGGGACACTGAAGCTTTCTTT. As protein: CASSQDESGDTEAFF.

In its sample, this clonotype was seen many times. V and J are TRBV12-3 or TRBV12-4 and TRBJ2-1, with D possibly matching TRBD2 (5 bases). The CDR3 sequence is 12 residues long. V lost 2 bases and J lost 8, with 7 bases in between. CDR3 sequence reads: CASSLPRDEQFF. The CDR3 DNA is TGTGCCAGCAGTTTACCGCGGGATGAGCAGTTCTTC.

V and J are TRBV7-9 and TRBJ2-1, with D hard to call. CDR3 length: 15 residues. Germline lookup yields CDR1 SEHNR and CDR2 FQNEAQ (reference sequence). V was shortened by 2 bases and J by 4 bases, with 12 bases between the two germline ends. The CDR3 nucleotides are TGTGCCAGCAGCTTATTACACCACCTATACAATGAGCAGTTCTTC. It specifies CASSLLHHLYNEQFF. Based on the CDR3 plus reference TRBV7-9 and TRBJ2-1, the full variable domain is DTGVSQNPRHKITKRGQNVTFRCDPISEHNRLYWYRQTLGQGPEFLTYFQNEAQLEKSRLLSDRFSAERPKGSFSTLEIQRTEQGDSAMYLCASSLLHHLYNEQFFGPGTRLTVL.

The rearrangement joins TRBV14 to TRBJ2-7, with 11 positions matching TRBD2. CDR1 is SGHDN and CDR2 is FVKESK in the germline V gene. Losses at the gene ends were 4 bases for V and 6 bases for J; bases not matched to a gene: 23. This CDR3 is 20 amino acids long. The CDR3 is CASSRWVAGGQRRRPVEQYF. In nucleotides, the CDR3 is TGTGCCAGCAGCCGGTGGGTAGCGGGAGGGCAGAGAAGGCGTCCTGTCGAGCAGTACTTC.

This clonotype has more than one count but fewer than ten. The rearrangement links TRBV18 to TRBJ2-1, with D perhaps TRBD2 (5 bases). Germline-derived CDR1 and CDR2 are KGHSH and LQKENI. Deletions cut 3 bases from V and 4 bases from J, with 13 bases between. The length of the CDR3 is 15 residues. The CDR3 loop is CASSPRGPEYNEQFF. The CDR3 DNA reads TGTGCCAGCTCACCGCGAGGGCCGGAATACAATGAGCAGTTCTTC.

The rearrangement uses TRBV27 and TRBJ2-1, with TRBD2 identical over 14 bases. The CDR3 runs to 17 residues. The ends lost 3 bases at V and 7 bases at J; junction bases unmatched: 8. Per the germline V gene, CDR1 is MNHEY and CDR2 is SMNVEV (reference sequence). CDR3 nucleotides: TGTGCCAGCAGTTTGACTAGCGGGAGGGCCAATGGGAATGAGCAGTTCTTC. Translation gives CASSLTSGRANGNEQFF.

This chain connects TRBV27 to TRBJ2-6; TRBD1 is a possible D gene (6 bases). The V end was cut by 6 bases, the J end by 0 bases, with 15 bases between. Per the germline V gene, CDR1 is MNHEY and CDR2 is SMNVEV (reference sequence). This CDR3 region has 17 residues. The DNA for the CDR3 is TGTGCCAGCAGCTTAGAGGGGGTGGTCTCTGGGGCCAACGTCCTGACTTTC. Translation gives CASSLEGVVSGANVLTF. Full variable domain (outside the CDR3, taken from reference TRBV27 and TRBJ2-6): EAQVTQNPRYLITVTGKKLTVTCSQNMNHEYMSWYRQDPGLGLRQIYYSMNVEVTDKGDVPEGYKVSRKEKRNFPLILESPSPNQTSLYFCASSLEGVVSGANVLTFGAGSRLTVL.

This clonotype was seen ten or more times. V is TRBV4-1 and J is TRBJ2-1; D not certain. The CDR3 is made up of 13 amino acids. Germline assignment: CDR1 MGHRA and CDR2 YSYEKL. V was cut by 1 base and J by 5 bases, with 6 bases left in between. CDR3 nucleotides: TGCGCCAGCAGCCAAGCTGTCAACAATGAGCAGTTCTTC. This gives the protein CASSQAVNNEQFF.

The V call is TRBV29-1, the J call TRBJ2-7; no clear D gene. From germline, CDR1 is SQVTM and CDR2 ANQGSEA. The V end lost 3 bases, the J end lost 1 base, and 10 bases lay between the germline ends. The CDR3 sequence is 13 residues long. CDR3 in DNA: TGCAGCGTTGAGGTGGACCGATCCTACGAGCAGTACTTC. Translation gives CSVEVDRSYEQYF.

V and J are TRBV12-3 or TRBV12-4 and TRBJ2-3; D assignment may be TRBD1 or TRBD2 (5 bases each). The CDR3 is made up of 11 amino acids. V was trimmed by 4 bases and J by 7 bases, leaving 6 bases between them. Here the CDR3 reads CASSWGNTQYF. The CDR3 region has the DNA TGTGCCAGCAGTTGGGGGAATACGCAGTATTTT.

The genes are TRBV9 and TRBJ1-5; D not resolved. In germline, CDR1 is SGDLS, CDR2 YYNGEE. Trimming stripped 3 bases from V and 3 bases from J, with 7 bases between. The CDR3 contains 13 residues. CDR3 region: CASSDGPNQPQHF. The CDR3 DNA follows: TGTGCCAGCAGCGACGGGCCCAATCAGCCCCAGCATTTT.

This clonotype was observed many times. The V and J genes are TRBV5-1 and TRBJ2-1; weak D call: TRBD1 (5 bases). The CDR3 loop spans 12 amino acids. From germline, CDR1 is SGHRS and CDR2 YFSETQ. The V end was cut by 2 bases, the J end by 9 bases, with 9 bases between. The chain's CDR3 is CASSLQGVEQFF. The CDR3 DNA reads as TGCGCCAGCAGCTTACAAGGGGTTGAGCAGTTCTTC.

Remarks on this clonotype: The junction and the germline gene differ at one end; a read error may be behind it. V usage is TRBV20-1 and J usage is TRBJ2-4; the D gene is possibly TRBD2 (5 bases). The germline gives CDR1 DFQATT, CDR2 SNEGSKA (reference sequence). The length of the CDR3 is 13 residues. The CDR3 loop reads CSARAGISDIQYF. As DNA, the CDR3 is TGCAGTGCCAGAGCAGGAATTAGCGACATTCAGTACTTC.

Ten or more counts support this clonotype. This chain connects TRBV12-3 or TRBV12-4 to TRBJ2-1; 14 positions agree with TRBD2. With V trimmed by 7 bases and J by 8 bases, 4 bases remained unmatched. CDR3 length equals 14 residues. The CDR3 here is CASKPGLAGDEQFF. CDR3 nucleotide sequence: TGTGCCAGCAAACCGGGACTAGCGGGAGATGAGCAGTTCTTC.

In its sample, this clonotype ranks as medium-sized. V usage is TRBV20-1 and J usage is TRBJ2-7; D gene unclear. Germline V gene data show CDR1 as DFQATT and CDR2 as SNEGSKA (reference sequence). V was shortened by 4 bases and J by 0 bases, with 19 bases between the two germline ends. The CDR3 contains 16 residues. CDR3 nucleotides: TGCAGTGCTAAGGACCAATACAGCACCAGCTCCTACGAGCAGTACGTC. As protein: CSAKDQYSTSSYEQYV.

In its sample, this clonotype was seen a few times. This chain connects TRBV2 to TRBJ2-1; D is unclear. The CDR3 covers 16 residues. Germline assignment: CDR1 SNHLY and CDR2 FYNNEI. V lost 5 bases and J 0 bases, leaving 14 bases between the germline ends. The CDR3 loop reads CASSFAGRFSYNEQFF. The CDR3 coding sequence is TGTGCCAGCAGTTTTGCAGGACGATTCTCCTACAATGAGCAGTTCTTC.

This clonotype was observed a few times. This rearrangement joins TRBV27 to TRBJ2-5; D unclear. Germline V gene sequence: CDR1 MNHEY, CDR2 SMNVEV (reference sequence). CDR3 length: 15 amino acids. Trimming took off 0 bases at V and 9 bases at J, with 17 bases between the two ends. CDR3 residues: CASSLSNLRPLAQYF. CDR3 DNA: TGTGCCAGCAGTTTATCGAACCTTCGCCCGCTAGCCCAGTACTTC.

This clonotype was recorded a few times. The rearrangement joins TRBV3-1 to TRBJ2-2; D not certain. This CDR3 has 20 amino acids. Deletions cut 1 base from V and 7 bases from J, with 28 bases between. CDR1 LGHDT and CDR2 YNNKEL come from the germline V gene (reference sequence). Here the CDR3 reads CASSQVSIGYWSLRGGELFF. In nucleotides, the CDR3 is TGTGCCAGCAGCCAAGTATCGATAGGTTATTGGTCCCTCCGCGGCGGGGAGCTGTTTTTT.

This clonotype was seen many times. CDR3 in amino acids: CASSPGRNGGYTF. The CDR3 nucleotides are TGTGCCAGCAGCCCCGGACGAAATGGGGGCTACACCTTC. This chain connects TRBV7-9 to TRBJ1-2; D ambiguous. V gave up 5 bases and J gave up 8 bases, with 15 bases separating them. From germline, CDR1 is SEHNR and CDR2 FQNEAQ (reference sequence). The CDR3 length is 13 residues.

This clonotype was observed many times. The chain uses TRBV12-3 or TRBV12-4 and TRBJ1-1, with 7 bases fitting TRBD1. The CDR3 has 14 amino acids. The J segment lost 0 bases and the V segment lost 3 bases, leaving 1 base of the junction unmatched. This CDR3 is CASSFDRVNTEAFF. CDR3 DNA sequence: TGTGCCAGCAGTTTTGACAGGGTGAACACTGAAGCTTTCTTT.

This clonotype was seen only a few times. The chain links TRBV2 to TRBJ2-2; D is possibly TRBD1 (5 bases). Germline CDR1 reads SNHLY; CDR2 reads FYNNEI. V dropped 7 bases and J dropped 2 bases, with 11 bases sitting between them. This CDR3 contains 14 residues. The chain's CDR3 is CASKETVNTGELFF. CDR3 bases: TGTGCCAGCAAAGAGACAGTTAACACCGGGGAGCTGTTTTTT.

J is TRBJ2-6 and V is TRBV11-1; a weak D match, TRBD2 (5 bases). Germline lookup yields CDR1 SGHAT and CDR2 FQDESV (reference sequence). The V end was cut by 5 bases, the J end by 4 bases, with 21 bases between. The CDR3 spans 18 residues. This CDR3 reads CASSTDRVPGSGANVLTF. The CDR3 nucleotides read TGTGCCAGCAGCACAGATCGGGTCCCGGGGTCCGGGGCCAACGTCCTGACTTTC. Filled out from reference TRBV11-1 and TRBJ2-6, the complete variable domain reads EAEVAQSPRYKITEKSQAVAFWCDPISGHATLYWYRQILGQGPELLVQFQDESVVDDSQLPKDRFSAERLKGVDSTLKIQPAELGDSAMYLCASSTDRVPGSGANVLTFGAGSRLTVL.